The clone carrying this TCR beta chain appeared a few times. Its antigen remains unidentified. V was shortened by 5 bases and J by 5 bases, with 7 bases between the two germline ends. CDR3 length equals 11 residues. Germline V CDR1 and CDR2: SEHNR, FQNEAQ (reference sequence). With constant-segment primers, 5'RACE yielded cDNA libraries of TCR alpha and TCR beta that carried sample barcodes and UMIs. TCRdb re-analysed the 5' RACE reads in MiXCR, keeping a single row per CDR3 protein. The sample shows 250,000 to 300,000 distinct CDR3 sequences, about 16% of them seen only once. These data belong to a study of T-cell memory formation after mild COVID-19. Whole-study findings and limits: Later expanders leaned toward CD4+, whereas clones contracting from day 15 to 85 were balanced CD4/CD8. The authors did not confirm SARS-CoV-2 specificity of second-wave clones peaking day 37. Some clones that responded were present in memory (sampled pre-infection), which suggests cross-reactive memory joined.

This sequence joins TRBV7-9 and TRBJ2-7; D ambiguous. The sequence derives from a man between 18 and 29 years old who had mild COVID-19 (a few samples of this study predate the infection). Cell type and time point are not known. Sequencing was performed on PBMCs or a T cell subset sorted from them (not recorded which). Written as DNA, the CDR3 is TGTGCCAGCAGCGCCTCTCACGAGCAGTACTTC. Amino acid sequence: CASSASHEQYF.